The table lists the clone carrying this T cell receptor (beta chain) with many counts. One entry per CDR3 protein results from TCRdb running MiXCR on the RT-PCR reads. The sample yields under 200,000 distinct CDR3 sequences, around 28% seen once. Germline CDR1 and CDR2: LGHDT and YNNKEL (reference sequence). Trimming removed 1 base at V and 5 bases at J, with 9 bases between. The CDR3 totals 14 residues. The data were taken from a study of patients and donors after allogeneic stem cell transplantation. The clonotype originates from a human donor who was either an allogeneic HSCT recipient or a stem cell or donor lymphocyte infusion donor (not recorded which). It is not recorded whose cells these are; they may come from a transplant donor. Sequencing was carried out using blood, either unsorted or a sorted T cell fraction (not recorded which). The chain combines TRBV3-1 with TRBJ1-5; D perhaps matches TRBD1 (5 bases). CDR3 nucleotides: TGTGCCAGCAGCCAAGGGGGCGCGTATCAGCCCCAGCATTTT. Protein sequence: CASSQGGAYQPQHF.